These 8 T cell receptor beta chains share one sample of origin, sequenced in a study of follicular helper T cells after annual influenza vaccination. Here immunoSEQ multiplex PCR was the method, and the copy in TCRdb shows in-frame clones only, minus some. The sample lists about 6,600 clones; 75% to 90% were seen once. Time point specified: 2015-2016 season, 7 days after influenza vaccination. Sample: CXCR5- memory CD4+ T cells sorted from blood, taken 7 days after influenza vaccination. The receptors were gathered from an adult who received the influenza vaccine.

The gene calls are TRBV7-9 and TRBJ1-2, with 8 bases aligning to TRBD1. Germline values: CDR1 SEHNR, CDR2 FQNEAQ (reference sequence). V gave up 5 bases and J gave up 7 bases; unmatched junction bases: 12. The CDR3 runs 15 residues. The CDR3 DNA is TGTGCCAGCAGCGCCCGGACAGGGCTAGGTGGTGGCTACACCTTC. Encoded protein: CASSARTGLGGGYTF. Full variable domain (remainder filled in from reference TRBV7-9 and TRBJ1-2): DTGVSQNPRHKITKRGQNVTFRCDPISEHNRLYWYRQTLGQGPEFLTYFQNEAQLEKSRLLSDRFSAERPKGSFSTLEIQRTEQGDSAMYLCASSARTGLGGGYTFGSGTRLTVV.

The J gene is TRBJ1-6, the V gene TRBV9; tentative D call: TRBD1 (6 bases). Germline CDR1 and CDR2: SGDLS and YYNGEE. The V and J ends lost 0 bases and 11 bases respectively, with 15 bases between them. CDR3 size: 15 residues. The CDR3 protein is CASSVGGASQTPLHF. DNA for the CDR3: TGTGCCAGCAGCGTAGGGGGGGCCAGTCAGACACCCCTCCACTTT.

V and J are TRBV5-1 and TRBJ1-1; no firm D call. The CDR3 is made up of 14 amino acids. Trimming removed 3 bases at V and 0 bases at J, with 9 bases between. The V gene's germline CDR1 is SGHRS and CDR2 YFSETQ. The CDR3 bases are TGCGCCAGCAGCTCCTTAGCGATGAACACTGAAGCTTTCTTT. As protein: CASSSLAMNTEAFF.

The chain's CDR3 is CASSPLVNTEAFF. CDR3 DNA: TGTGCCAGCAGCCCCCTGGTGAACACTGAAGCTTTCTTT. This chain joins TRBV11-3 and TRBJ1-1, with unresolved D. The length of the CDR3 is 13 residues. From germline, CDR1 is SGHNT and CDR2 YENEEA. Trimming removed 5 bases from V and 0 bases from J, with 7 bases in between.

The rearrangement uses TRBV10-3 and TRBJ1-5; D call uncertain. The length of the CDR3 is 18 residues. Looked up from germline, CDR1 is ENHRY and CDR2 is SYGVKD. Trimming took 6 bases from V and 0 from J, leaving 21 bases between them. CDR3 protein: CAIREPILGYYSNQPQHF. CDR3 in DNA: TGTGCCATCAGAGAGCCGATCTTAGGTTATTATAGCAATCAGCCCCAGCATTTT.

The V and J genes are TRBV29-1 and TRBJ1-2; 9 bases are a match to TRBD1. The CDR3 runs 13 residues. Trimming at V came to 7 bases and at J to 4 bases, leaving 7 bases not matched to a gene. Germline V gene sequence: CDR1 SQVTM, CDR2 ANQGSEA. The CDR3 is CSASDRGVYGYTF. CDR3 in DNA: TGCAGCGCTTCGGACAGGGGAGTCTATGGCTACACCTTC.

The table lists this clone with a few counts. The chain links TRBV18 to TRBJ1-5, with D tentatively TRBD1 (5 bases). CDR1 is KGHSH and CDR2 is LQKENI in the germline V gene. V dropped 0 bases and J dropped 4 bases, with 7 bases sitting between them. The CDR3 covers 14 residues. CDR3 amino acids: CASSPPPGNQPQHF. CDR3 DNA sequence: TGTGCCAGCTCACCACCGCCAGGGAATCAGCCCCAGCATTTT.

This chain uses TRBV9 with TRBJ1-4, with D maybe TRBD1 (5 bases). This CDR3 is built from 15 residues. Looked up from germline, CDR1 is SGDLS and CDR2 is YYNGEE. The V gene lost 0 bases and the J gene lost 7 bases, with 13 bases spanning the gap. In DNA, the CDR3 is TGTGCCAGCAGCGTAGTTGGAGCTAGGGGTGAAAAACTGTTTTTT. It specifies CASSVVGARGEKLFF. The entire variable domain, with the rest obtained from reference TRBV9 and TRBJ1-4, is as follows: DSGVTQTPKHLITATGQRVTLRCSPRSGDLSVYWYQQSLDQGLQFLIQYYNGEERAKGNILERFSAQQFPDLHSELNLSSLELGDSALYFCASSVVGARGEKLFFGSGTQLSVL.